Shown below are 4 T cell receptor beta chains from a single sample sequenced in a study of blood T cell repertoires in COVID-19. The assay was immunoSEQ multiplex PCR, and TCRdb's table has in-frame clones only and misses some. Here the sample spans 200,000 to 250,000 clones, 85% to 90% being singletons. The sequenced sample consisted of PBMCs or T cells enriched from blood (not recorded which). The receptors here all came from a woman younger than 30 in a cohort exposed to, infected with or recovered from COVID-19 (not recorded which).

This clone has just one count. The CDR3 spells CASSSSGTSPTGELFF. The CDR3 DNA is TGTGCCAGCAGTTCCTCCGGGACTAGTCCCACCGGGGAGCTGTTTTTT. The rearrangement uses TRBV28 and TRBJ2-2, with TRBD2 identical over 8 bases. Trimming at V came to 4 bases and at J to 4 bases, leaving 8 bases not matched to a gene. Germline assignment: CDR1 MDHEN and CDR2 SYDVKM. CDR3 length: 16 residues.

The chain links TRBV9 to TRBJ2-7, with TRBD2 matching over 11 bases. The CDR3 extends over 16 amino acids. Germline trimming cut 3 bases from V and 0 bases from J; bases unmatched to any gene: 5. Looked up from germline, CDR1 is SGDLS and CDR2 is YYNGEE. CDR3 amino acids: CASSAGTSGISYEQYF. DNA for the CDR3: TGTGCCAGCAGCGCCGGGACTAGCGGTATCTCCTACGAGCAGTACTTC.

This rearrangement joins TRBV2 to TRBJ2-5; 8 nucleotides align to TRBD1. Germline lookup yields CDR1 SNHLY and CDR2 FYNNEI. There are 13 residues in the CDR3. Trimming removed 6 bases from V and 4 bases from J; junction bases left unmatched: 4. The chain's CDR3 is CASSYRGVETQYF. In DNA form, the CDR3 reads TGTGCCAGCAGCTACAGGGGGGTAGAGACCCAGTACTTC.

This chain links TRBV27 with TRBJ2-1; tentatively, D is TRBD2 (7 bases). Germline lookup yields CDR1 MNHEY and CDR2 SMNVEV (reference sequence). Trimming took off 5 bases at V and 6 bases at J, with 17 bases between the two ends. The CDR3 has 15 amino acids. The CDR3 loop reads CASSHRAGVPNEQFF. DNA for the CDR3: TGTGCCAGCAGTCACAGGGCGGGAGTTCCCAATGAGCAGTTCTTC.